This T cell receptor beta chain was documented in a study of CD8 T cells in Susac syndrome. Per germline, CDR1 DFQATT and CDR2 SNEGSKA (reference sequence). V gave up 6 bases and J gave up 0 bases; unmatched junction bases: 12. There are 16 residues in the CDR3. An amount of RNA that ranged from roughly 0.45 to 1 ug was reverse transcribed with random hexamers. TCRdb reprocessed the immunoSEQ multiplex PCR reads with MiXCR, giving one entry per CDR3 protein. Here the sample spans about 200,000 distinct CDR3 sequences, roughly 96% being singletons. Sample: CD4+ T cells from PBMCs. The chain is built from TRBV20-1 and TRBJ2-3, with 7 bases identical to TRBD2. The clonotype comes from a human donor in good health. The CDR3 is CSATSPAGTSTDTQYF. The CDR3 DNA reads TGCAGTGCCACAAGTCCAGCGGGGACCAGCACAGATACGCAGTATTTT.